Below, 2 T cell receptor beta chains from the same sample are listed, as sequenced in a study of blood T cell repertoires in COVID-19. Some clones are missing from TCRdb's copy, which holds only in-frame ones; the method was immunoSEQ multiplex PCR. The sample holds about 260,000 clones, 75% to 90% seen once. Sequencing input: peripheral blood. Every receptor here comes from a woman in her thirties or forties who had recovered from COVID-19.

V is TRBV6-5 and J is TRBJ2-7, with D possibly being TRBD2 (5 bases). V lost 7 bases, J lost 1 base, and 17 bases lay in between. CDR3 length: 15 amino acids. Germline lookup yields CDR1 MNHEY and CDR2 SVGAGI. CDR3 amino acids: CASTLRTERSYEQYF. The CDR3 DNA sequence: TGTGCCAGCACCCTAAGGACGGAGCGGTCCTACGAGCAGTACTTC.

The chain recombines TRBV5-1 with TRBJ1-1; D remains unclear. Trimming removed 4 bases at V and 2 bases at J, with 12 bases between. The CDR3 totals 14 residues. In germline, CDR1 is SGHRS, CDR2 YFSETQ. The DNA of the CDR3 is TGCGCCAGCAGCCCGCGACTCCCTAACACTGAAGCTTTCTTT. Protein: CASSPRLPNTEAFF.